This note documents a single T cell receptor beta chain sequence. Original data processing: Using reference gene primer amplification, nucleated cell counts were estimated. Assay used: immunoSEQ multiplex PCR; TCRdb lists only in-frame clones, some missing. V and J calls and clone size follow that table, whereas D and trimming were derived from the DNA. The profile shows approximately 86,000 clones, around four fifths of them singletons. In germline, CDR1 is LGHNA, CDR2 YNFKEQ. Trimming left V 3 bases short and J 5 bases short, with 20 bases between. This CDR3 contains 16 residues. The record originates from a study of blood T cell repertoires in COVID-19. The wider study: Sites in the United States, Italy and Spain provided acute and convalescent COVID-19 samples. Sources were T cells, B-cell-depleted T cells, or PBMCs; the material itself was cDNA or gDNA.

The sequenced sample was peripheral blood. The chain is built from TRBV4-2 and TRBJ2-7; D gene unclear. This clonotype was sampled from a middle-aged man with acute or convalescent COVID-19. CDR3 amino acids: CASSQAAYYVLDEQYF. For the CDR3, the DNA is TGTGCCAGCAGCCAGGCCGCTTACTACGTTCTCGACGAGCAGTACTTC.